Listed below are T cell receptor beta chains from one sample, sequenced in a study of blood T cell repertoires in COVID-19. The repertoire was sequenced with immunoSEQ multiplex PCR; TCRdb's copy has only in-frame clones and lacks some. Here the sample spans about 270,000 clones, 86% being singletons. Sequencing was done on a sample of PBMCs or T cells enriched from blood (not recorded which). Receptors originate from a man between 18 and 29 years old who had recovered from COVID-19. Each CDR3 is given with its conserved first and last residue.

j_call v_call cdr3_aa
TRBJ2-7 TRBV19 CASSMYAVGGQAHEQYF
TRBJ2-4 TRBV5-1 CASSRGLEVDIQYF
TRBJ1-6 TRBV7-9 CASSPTGNTYSPLHF
TRBJ1-6 TRBV28 CASSPTGDSNSPLHF
TRBJ1-3 TRBV6-5 CASSYSDRSAGNTIYF
TRBJ2-7 TRBV7-2 CASSPPSGSIYEQYF
TRBJ1-3 TRBV5-4 CASSSGTGLSTGNTIYF
TRBJ2-7 TRBV19 CASSRFGSGDYYEQYF
TRBJ2-2 TRBV20-1 CSASRVSGGETTGELFF
TRBJ2-5 TRBV9 CASSVGPTSGQETQYF
TRBJ1-4 TRBV7-9 CASSLWVSGVGEKLFF
TRBJ2-1 TRBV3-1/TRBV3-2 CASSQDSTGVTFF
TRBJ2-6 TRBV7-9 CASSLGAGDNSGANVLTF
TRBJ1-1 TRBV24-1 CATSDSVNTEAFF
TRBJ2-1 TRBV19 CASSITLARANNEQFF
TRBJ2-5 TRBV10-2 CASSRAGAQETQYF
TRBJ1-6 TRBV6-4 CASSETGVDSPLHF
TRBJ1-1 TRBV24-1 CATSDLYEDRGDTEAFF
TRBJ1-2 TRBV19 CASSGARQGIYGYTF
TRBJ2-3 TRBV24-1 CANLNIPGGNLTDTQYF
TRBJ2-3 TRBV5-5 CASSLVPQGSTDTQYF
TRBJ1-1 TRBV28 CASSPRQGLYTEAFF
TRBJ2-7 TRBV12-3/TRBV12-4 CASSFPGLGEQYF
TRBJ2-5 TRBV18 CASSKQGWETQYF
TRBJ1-6 TRBV9 CASRRQGSYNSPLHF
TRBJ2-3 TRBV6-4 CASSPATASTDTQYF
TRBJ2-3 TRBV24-1 CATSPGTGSISDTQYF
TRBJ1-2 TRBV28 CASRPGNSYGYTF
TRBJ2-5 TRBV30 CAWDPAGEETQYF
TRBJ2-7 TRBV3-1/TRBV3-2 CASSPPLAGAYEQYF
TRBJ1-1 TRBV7-9 CASSRGQDAFF
TRBJ2-3 TRBV15 CATSRDRAGDTQYF
TRBJ1-1 TRBV6-4 CASSDRDSREAFF
TRBJ2-7 TRBV27 CASSLLGGEQYF
TRBJ2-2 TRBV7-2 CASSHRQGATGELFF
TRBJ2-6 TRBV15 CATSRDNSGANVLTF
TRBJ1-6 TRBV27 CASSFWSNLRGASYNSPLHF
TRBJ1-2 TRBV7-8 CASSHETGFYGYTF
TRBJ2-1 TRBV19 CASSPRTGKTYNEQFF
TRBJ1-2 TRBV2 CASSGAHWDFLTF
TRBJ2-7 TRBV18 CASSPGTSGTYEQYF
TRBJ1-2 TRBV4-2 CASSQAGIYGYTF
TRBJ2-1 TRBV3-1/TRBV3-2 CASSGGATYNEQFF
TRBJ1-2 TRBV6-9 CASSYNRNYGYTF
TRBJ2-1 TRBV12-5 CASGLAEGYEQFF
TRBJ2-7 TRBV2 CASSVFSGNEQYF
TRBJ2-5 TRBV18 CASSRSSEETQYF
TRBJ2-1 TRBV18 CASSGPGTSGTNEQFF
TRBJ2-2 TRBV5-1 CASSLGAHTGELFF
TRBJ2-1 TRBV19 CASSISGSYNEQFF
TRBJ1-6 TRBV5-4 CASSPAPTGVVNSPLHF
TRBJ2-3 TRBV11-3 CASSLGLADTQYF
TRBJ2-2 TRBV2 CASKPGQNTGELFF
TRBJ2-3 TRBV18 CASSPGLAGGPSDTQYF